This entry concerns a single T cell receptor (beta chain). The entry originates in a study of blood T cell repertoires in COVID-19. The table came from immunoSEQ multiplex PCR; TCRdb's copy has only in-frame clones and leaves some out. The sample has approximately 350,000 clones, approximately 86% seen once; the top ten hold roughly 6.6%. The ends lost 0 bases at V and 7 bases at J; junction bases unmatched: 3. Germline V gene lookup returns CDR1 SGHNT and CDR2 YYREEE (reference sequence). The CDR3 totals 14 residues. Sequencing was done on a sample of peripheral blood. The sequence was obtained from a woman aged 55-70 years with COVID-19, enrolled during active disease. The chain is built from TRBV5-4 and TRBJ1-1; 10 bases map to TRBD1. CDR3 residues: CASSLGDRGGEAFF. The CDR3, as DNA: TGTGCCAGCAGCTTGGGGGACAGGGGAGGTGAAGCTTTCTTT.